This TCR beta chain is from a study of T-cell memory formation after mild COVID-19. Whole-study findings and limits: CD4+ contracting clones lay mainly in CM and EM, CD8+ ones in EMRA.

About this clonotype: Antigen specificity is unknown.

Via MiXCR, TCRdb re-called the 5' RACE reads, giving one row per CDR3 protein. This sample carries over 55,000 distinct CDR3 sequences, more than 9% of them seen once, and the ten largest clones take about 1.1%. CDR3 length equals 14 residues. V was shortened by 6 bases and J by 6 bases, with 17 bases between the two germline ends. This sequence originates from a man younger than 30 who had mild COVID-19 (a few samples of this study predate the infection). Cell type and time point are not known. J is TRBJ1-1 and V is TRBV12-3 or TRBV12-4, with D possibly matching TRBD1 (5 bases). The specimen was PBMCs or a T cell subset sorted from them (not recorded which). This chain's CDR3 is CASRSRAGRAEAFF. CDR3 coding DNA: TGTGCCAGCAGGTCCCGAGCAGGGAGGGCTGAAGCTTTCTTT.